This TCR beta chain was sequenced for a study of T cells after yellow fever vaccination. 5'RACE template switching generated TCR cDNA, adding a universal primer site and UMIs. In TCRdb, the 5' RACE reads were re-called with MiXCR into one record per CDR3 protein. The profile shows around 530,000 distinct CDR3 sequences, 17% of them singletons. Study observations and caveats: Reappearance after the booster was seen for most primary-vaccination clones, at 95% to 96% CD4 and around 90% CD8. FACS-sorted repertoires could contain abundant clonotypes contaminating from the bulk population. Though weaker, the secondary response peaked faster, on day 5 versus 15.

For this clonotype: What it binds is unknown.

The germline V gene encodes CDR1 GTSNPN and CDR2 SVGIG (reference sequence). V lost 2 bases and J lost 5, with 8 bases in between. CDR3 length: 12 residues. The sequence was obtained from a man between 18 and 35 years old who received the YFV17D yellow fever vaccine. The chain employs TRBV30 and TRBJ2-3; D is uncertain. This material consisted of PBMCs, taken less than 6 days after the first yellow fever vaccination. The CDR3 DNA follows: TGTGCCTGGAGTTCTAACGAAGATACGCAGTATTTT. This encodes CAWSSNEDTQYF. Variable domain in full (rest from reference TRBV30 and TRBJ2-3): SQTIHQWPATLVQPVGSPLSLECTVEGTSNPNLYWYRQAAGRGLQLLFYSVGIGQISSEVPQNLSASRPQDRQFILSSKKLLLSDSGFYLCAWSSNEDTQYFGPGTRLTVL.